The 25 T cell receptor beta chains presented below share a single source sample, sequenced in a study of response to subunit inactivated influenza vaccine. MiXCR, run by TCRdb on the RT-PCR reads, gives a single entry per CDR3 protein. The table lists 600,000 to 700,000 distinct CDR3 sequences, around 13% of them singletons. Sequencing used PBMCs from blood, obtained 14 to 15 days before vaccination. The receptors were gathered from a man aged 50 to 59 who received an inactivated influenza vaccine.

V is TRBV4-3 and J is TRBJ2-5; TRBD2 aligns across 10 bases. V trimming: 3 bases; J trimming: 7 bases; junction bases outside the gene matches: 11. The CDR3 extends over 16 amino acids. Germline lookup yields CDR1 LGHNA and CDR2 YSLEER. CDR3 residues: CASSQYLAGDLVTQYF. Here the CDR3 DNA reads TGCGCCAGCAGCCAGTACCTAGCGGGGGACCTGGTGACCCAGTACTTC.

J is TRBJ2-2 and V is TRBV27; TRBD2 aligns across 12 bases. V dropped 5 bases and J dropped 6; count of bases not matched to a gene: 13. Germline values: CDR1 MNHEY, CDR2 SMNVEV (reference sequence). The CDR3 is 18 amino acids. DNA for the CDR3: TGTGCCAGCAGTGCGGGACTAGCGGGCACCTCTAGGGCCGGGGAGCTGTTTTTT. It is translated as CASSAGLAGTSRAGELFF.

This clonotype was seen more than once but under ten times. V and J are TRBV29-1 and TRBJ2-7, with 9 nucleotides matching TRBD1. The V gene end was trimmed by 2 bases and the J gene end by 3 bases; junction bases not matched to a gene: 8. Germline V gene sequence: CDR1 SQVTM, CDR2 ANQGSEA. This CDR3 region has 15 residues. DNA for the CDR3: TGCAGCGTTGAAACCTACCGGGACAGGGACTACGAGCAGTACTTC. It encodes CSVETYRDRDYEQYF.

The CDR3 bases are TGCGCCAGCAGCCAAGATTCACAGGGGGCGCGAGTCCATACGCAGTATTTT. It yields the protein CASSQDSQGARVHTQYF. The chain is built from TRBV4-3 and TRBJ2-3; TRBD1 agrees at 9 bases. The CDR3 covers 17 residues. Germline loops: CDR1 LGHNA, CDR2 YSLEER. V lost 0 bases, J lost 7 bases, and 11 bases stayed unmatched.

This clonotype has only a few counts. The genes are TRBV20-1 and TRBJ2-5; 13 bases map to TRBD2. V trimming: 7 bases; J trimming: 5 bases; junction bases outside the gene matches: 4. The CDR3 runs 13 residues. CDR1 is DFQATT and CDR2 is SNEGSKA in the germline V gene (reference sequence). The CDR3 DNA reads as TGCAGTGAACTAGCGGGGGGGGAGGAGACCCAGTACTTC. Translated: CSELAGGEETQYF.

V gene TRBV7-9 combines with J gene TRBJ1-1; no firm D call. This CDR3 contains 15 residues. The germline gives CDR1 SEHNR, CDR2 FQNEAQ (reference sequence). V was clipped by 5 bases and J by 0 bases, with 13 bases between them. CDR3 coding DNA: TGTGCCAGCAGCCGGCCCCGGGGTATGAACACTGAAGCTTTCTTT. Protein sequence: CASSRPRGMNTEAFF.

The sample holds a few counts of this clonotype. The chain carries TRBV6-2 or TRBV6-3 and TRBJ1-4; maybe TRBD1 (6 bases). CDR3 size: 14 residues. Trimming pared 6 bases from V and 8 bases from J, leaving 16 bases between. CDR1 MNHEY and CDR2 SVGEGT come from the germline V gene. Here the CDR3 DNA reads TGTGCCAGCAGGCCTCTCGACAGGAGAGAAAAACTGTTTTTT. This codes for CASRPLDRREKLFF.

This clonotype was seen only a few times. The chain employs TRBV5-1 and TRBJ2-5; no clear D gene. The CDR3 spans 14 residues. Per the germline V gene, CDR1 is SGHRS and CDR2 is YFSETQ. V shed 4 bases and J shed 3 bases, with 13 bases lying between them. The chain's CDR3 is CASSRTTGEETQYF. CDR3 nucleotides: TGCGCCAGCAGCCGTACTACGGGCGAAGAGACCCAGTACTTC.

This clonotype has only a few counts. The chain uses TRBV2 and TRBJ2-7, with 9 bases identical to TRBD2. V lost 2 bases and J lost 5; bases outside the gene matches: 7. Looked up from germline, CDR1 is SNHLY and CDR2 is FYNNEI. The CDR3 has 15 amino acids. CDR3: CASSEIGLAGNEQYF. CDR3 in DNA: TGTGCCAGCAGTGAAATCGGTCTAGCGGGGAACGAGCAGTACTTC.

The J gene is TRBJ2-5, the V gene TRBV5-1; TRBD2 matches at 14 bases. Trimming at V came to 0 bases and at J to 7 bases, leaving 2 bases not matched to a gene. The CDR3 extends over 15 amino acids. Looked up from germline, CDR1 is SGHRS and CDR2 is YFSETQ. The CDR3 loop is CASSLVGTSGRTQYF. The CDR3 DNA sequence: TGCGCCAGCAGCTTGGTAGGGACTAGCGGGAGGACCCAGTACTTC.

The chain carries TRBV6-5 and TRBJ1-3; no clear D gene. V shed 0 bases and J shed 1 base, with 10 bases lying between them. The CDR3 is 16 amino acids. Germline lookup yields CDR1 MNHEY and CDR2 SVGAGI. CDR3 protein: CASSYSIRSSGNTIYF. Written as DNA, the CDR3 is TGTGCCAGCAGTTACTCGATCCGGTCTTCTGGAAACACCATATATTTT.

In its sample, this clonotype was seen a few times. This chain uses TRBV11-2 with TRBJ2-2, with 10 positions matching TRBD2. V was clipped by 5 bases and J by 2 bases; unmatched bases: 11. CDR1 SGHAT and CDR2 FQNNGV come from the germline V gene. CDR3 size: 18 residues. CDR3 sequence: CASSALSGGRINTGELFF. DNA for the CDR3: TGTGCCAGCAGCGCCCTTAGCGGGGGGAGGATTAACACCGGGGAGCTGTTTTTT.

In nucleotides, the CDR3 is TGCGCCAGCAGCGTGGGACAGACTAGCTCCTACAATGAGCAGTTCTTC. Translation: CASSVGQTSSYNEQFF. The gene calls are TRBV5-1 and TRBJ2-1; D may be TRBD1 (7 bases). The CDR3 has 16 residues. Germline V gene data show CDR1 as SGHRS and CDR2 as YFSETQ. V was trimmed by 4 bases and J by 0 bases, leaving 14 bases between them.

In this sample, this clonotype turned up a few times. The V call is TRBV11-2, the J call TRBJ2-7; 8 nucleotides agree with TRBD1. Per the germline V gene, CDR1 is SGHAT and CDR2 is FQNNGV. V trimming: 3 bases; J trimming: 3 bases; junction bases outside the gene matches: 10. The CDR3 contains 16 residues. The chain's CDR3 is CASSLTGGTGFYEQYF. CDR3 nucleotides: TGTGCCAGCAGCTTGACTGGGGGGACAGGTTTCTACGAGCAGTACTTC.

The chain couples TRBV4-1 to TRBJ2-2; D is uncertain. V lost 1 base and J lost 2, with 8 bases in between. Per the germline V gene, CDR1 is MGHRA and CDR2 is YSYEKL. The CDR3 totals 15 residues. The CDR3 sequence is CASSQVLPNTGELFF. Written as DNA, the CDR3 is TGCGCCAGCAGCCAAGTCCTACCAAACACCGGGGAGCTGTTTTTT.

The sample holds a few counts of this clonotype. This chain connects TRBV5-1 to TRBJ1-1, with D unclear. CDR3 length: 17 residues. V lost 0 bases to trimming and J lost 1 base, with 16 bases between them. The germline CDR1 and CDR2 sequences are SGHRS and YFSETQ. For the CDR3, the DNA is TGCGCCAGCAGCTTGGTGCCGGCAGGTTCCGGGAACACTGAAGCTTTCTTT. It yields the protein CASSLVPAGSGNTEAFF.

The chain links TRBV7-8 to TRBJ1-6; D call uncertain. CDR1 is SGHVS, CDR2 FQNEAQ, per germline. V lost 1 base and J 7 bases, leaving 5 bases between the germline ends. The CDR3 has 13 amino acids. CDR3 amino acids: CASSLVGNSPLHF. CDR3 DNA: TGTGCCAGCAGCTTAGTAGGGAATTCACCCCTCCACTTT.

This clonotype has more than one count but fewer than ten. V gene TRBV9 combines with J gene TRBJ2-5; D gene ambiguous. The CDR3 is made up of 15 amino acids. The V gene lost 0 bases and the J gene lost 5 bases, with 14 bases spanning the gap. Germline V gene lookup returns CDR1 SGDLS and CDR2 YYNGEE. This CDR3 is CASSVAEGPQETQYF. The CDR3, as DNA: TGTGCCAGCAGCGTAGCTGAAGGCCCTCAGGAGACCCAGTACTTC. Looking up the rest from reference TRBV9 and TRBJ2-5 gives the full variable domain: DSGVTQTPKHLITATGQRVTLRCSPRSGDLSVYWYQQSLDQGLQFLIQYYNGEERAKGNILERFSAQQFPDLHSELNLSSLELGDSALYFCASSVAEGPQETQYFGPGTRLLVL.

The chain has TRBV6-5 and TRBJ2-5, with 7 bases fitting TRBD2. Trimming removed 4 bases from V and 5 bases from J; junction bases left unmatched: 13. CDR1 and CDR2 from the germline V gene are MNHEY and SVGAGI. The CDR3 has 16 residues. The CDR3 DNA follows: TGTGCCAGCAGTTTCTCCACCACTAGCGTCGGGGAGACCCAGTACTTC. It yields the protein CASSFSTTSVGETQYF.

This clonotype has more than one count but fewer than ten. The genes are TRBV5-1 and TRBJ2-3; the match to TRBD1 covers 9 bases. Germline values: CDR1 SGHRS, CDR2 YFSETQ. The length of the CDR3 is 16 residues. V was pared by 5 bases and J by 6 bases, with 13 bases of the junction left unmatched. The CDR3 sequence is CASSRTGTGSFDTQYF. CDR3 DNA: TGCGCCAGCAGTCGTACCGGGACAGGGAGCTTCGATACGCAGTATTTT.

This chain links TRBV9 with TRBJ2-1; 14 bases align to TRBD2. The CDR3 is 20 amino acids. Germline CDR1 reads SGDLS; CDR2 reads YYNGEE. With V trimmed by 4 bases and J by 2 bases, 14 bases remained unmatched. The CDR3 loop is CASSSSPGLAGEFAYNEQFF. The CDR3 nucleotides are TGTGCCAGCAGCTCCAGCCCGGGACTAGCGGGAGAGTTCGCCTACAATGAGCAGTTCTTC.

The genes are TRBV7-2 and TRBJ2-7; possibly TRBD2 for D (6 bases). With 5 bases removed from V and 2 bases from J, the gap between germline ends came to 16 bases. From germline, CDR1 is SGHTA and CDR2 FQGNSA. This CDR3 comprises 15 residues. CDR3 sequence: CASSLGGPQTYEQYF. The CDR3 nucleotides are TGTGCCAGCAGCCTAGGAGGGCCTCAAACCTACGAGCAGTACTTC.

The chain has TRBV10-3 and TRBJ2-2; D remains unclear. There are 14 residues in the CDR3. CDR1 ENHRY and CDR2 SYGVKD come from the germline V gene. Trimming cost V 7 bases and J 4 bases, with 13 bases left between them. The CDR3 sequence is CAIKDTSGTGELFF. CDR3 in DNA: TGTGCCATCAAAGACACATCGGGCACCGGGGAGCTGTTTTTT.

This clonotype turned up a few times. The V and J genes are TRBV12-3 or TRBV12-4 and TRBJ2-4; the D is unclear. The CDR3 has 15 amino acids. The V end lost 2 bases, the J end lost 9 bases, and 17 bases lay between the germline ends. The CDR3, as DNA: TGTGCCAGCAGTTTAAGTCCTAACTCCTTGGGCATTCAGTACTTC. Its protein product is CASSLSPNSLGIQYF.

The rearrangement uses TRBV7-6 and TRBJ1-5, with unresolved D. Germline-derived CDR1 and CDR2 are SGHVS and FNYEAQ. The V and J ends lost 4 bases and 6 bases respectively, with 10 bases between them. The CDR3 is 13 amino acids. CDR3 bases: TGTGCCAGCAGCTCGCAGGAGTTTCAGCCCCAGCATTTT. The encoded protein is CASSSQEFQPQHF.